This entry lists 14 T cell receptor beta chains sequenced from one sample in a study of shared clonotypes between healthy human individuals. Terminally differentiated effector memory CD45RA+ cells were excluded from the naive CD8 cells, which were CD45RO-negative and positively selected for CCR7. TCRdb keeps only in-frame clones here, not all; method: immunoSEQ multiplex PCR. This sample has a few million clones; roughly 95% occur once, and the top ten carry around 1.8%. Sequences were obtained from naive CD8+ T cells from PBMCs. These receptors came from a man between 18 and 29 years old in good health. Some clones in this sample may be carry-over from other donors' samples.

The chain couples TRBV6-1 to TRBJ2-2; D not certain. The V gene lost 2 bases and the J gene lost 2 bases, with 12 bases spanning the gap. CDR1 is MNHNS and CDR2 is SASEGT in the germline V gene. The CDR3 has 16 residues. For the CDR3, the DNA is TGTGCCAGCAGTGAATACTGGGCTACTAACACCGGGGAGCTGTTTTTT. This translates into CASSEYWATNTGELFF.

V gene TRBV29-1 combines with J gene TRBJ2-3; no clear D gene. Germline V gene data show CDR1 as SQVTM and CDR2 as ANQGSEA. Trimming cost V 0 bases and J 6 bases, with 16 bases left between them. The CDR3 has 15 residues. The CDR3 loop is CSVEEGSLPRDTQYF. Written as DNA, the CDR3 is TGCAGCGTTGAAGAGGGTAGCTTGCCTCGGGATACGCAGTATTTT.

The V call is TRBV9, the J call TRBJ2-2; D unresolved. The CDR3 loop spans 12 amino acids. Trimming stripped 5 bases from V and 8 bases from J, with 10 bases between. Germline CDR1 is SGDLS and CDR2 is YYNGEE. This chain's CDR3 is CASRSHPGELFF. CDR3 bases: TGTGCCAGCAGGAGTCACCCTGGGGAGCTGTTTTTT.

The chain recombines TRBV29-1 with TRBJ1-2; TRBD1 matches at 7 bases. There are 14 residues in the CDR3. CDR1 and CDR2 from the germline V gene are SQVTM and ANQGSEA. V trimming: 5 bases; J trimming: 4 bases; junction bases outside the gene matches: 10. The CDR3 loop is CSVPREGAIYGYTF. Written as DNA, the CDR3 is TGCAGCGTTCCGAGGGAGGGGGCAATCTATGGCTACACCTTC.

The CDR3 DNA is TGTGCCAGCAGCGTAGCTGTTGAGCGGGAGGGCCGGGAGACCCAGTACTTC. Its protein is CASSVAVEREGRETQYF. This chain connects TRBV9 to TRBJ2-5, with 10 bases aligning to TRBD2. Germline V gives CDR1 SGDLS, CDR2 YYNGEE. The CDR3 extends over 17 amino acids. The V gene end was trimmed by 0 bases and the J gene end by 5 bases; junction bases not matched to a gene: 10.

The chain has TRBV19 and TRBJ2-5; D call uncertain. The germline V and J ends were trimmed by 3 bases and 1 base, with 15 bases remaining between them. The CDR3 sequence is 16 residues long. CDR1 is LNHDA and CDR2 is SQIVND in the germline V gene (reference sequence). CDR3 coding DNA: TGTGCCAGTAGTATCTTTTTCCGAGCCGGCCAAGAGACCCAGTACTTC. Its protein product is CASSIFFRAGQETQYF. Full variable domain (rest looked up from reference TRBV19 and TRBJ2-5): DGGITQSPKYLFRKEGQNVTLSCEQNLNHDAMYWYRQDPGQGLRLIYYSQIVNDFQKGDIAEGYSVSREKKESFPLTVTSAQKNPTAFYLCASSIFFRAGQETQYFGPGTRLLVL.

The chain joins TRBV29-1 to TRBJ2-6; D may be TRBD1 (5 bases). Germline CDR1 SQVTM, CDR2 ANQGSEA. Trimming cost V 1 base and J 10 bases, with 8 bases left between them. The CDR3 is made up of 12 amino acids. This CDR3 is CSVEGGPNVLTF. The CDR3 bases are TGCAGCGTTGAAGGGGGCCCGAACGTCCTGACTTTC.

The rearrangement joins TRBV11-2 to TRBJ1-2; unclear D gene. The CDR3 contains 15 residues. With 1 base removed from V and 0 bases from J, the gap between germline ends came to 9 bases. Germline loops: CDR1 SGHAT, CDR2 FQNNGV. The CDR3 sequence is CASSLGPATNYGYTF. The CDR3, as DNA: TGTGCCAGCAGCTTAGGGCCAGCCACTAACTATGGCTACACCTTC.

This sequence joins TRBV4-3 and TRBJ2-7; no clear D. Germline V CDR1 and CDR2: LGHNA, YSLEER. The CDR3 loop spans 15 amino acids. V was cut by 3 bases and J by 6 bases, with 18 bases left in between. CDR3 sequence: CASSHDSTSRSEQYF. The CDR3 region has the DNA TGCGCCAGCAGCCACGACTCCACTTCGAGAAGCGAGCAGTACTTC.

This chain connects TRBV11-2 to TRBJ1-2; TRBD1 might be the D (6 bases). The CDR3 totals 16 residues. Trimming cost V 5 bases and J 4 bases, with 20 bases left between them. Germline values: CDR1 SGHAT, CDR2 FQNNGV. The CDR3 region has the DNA TGTGCCAGCAGCGCGCAGATCAGGGGTGAAGGCTATGGCTACACCTTC. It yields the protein CASSAQIRGEGYGYTF.

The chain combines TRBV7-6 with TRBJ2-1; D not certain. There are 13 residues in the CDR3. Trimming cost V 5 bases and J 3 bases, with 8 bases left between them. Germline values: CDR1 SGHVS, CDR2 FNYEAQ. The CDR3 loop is CASSPGGYNEQFF. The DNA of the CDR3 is TGTGCCAGCAGCCCCGGCGGCTACAATGAGCAGTTCTTC.

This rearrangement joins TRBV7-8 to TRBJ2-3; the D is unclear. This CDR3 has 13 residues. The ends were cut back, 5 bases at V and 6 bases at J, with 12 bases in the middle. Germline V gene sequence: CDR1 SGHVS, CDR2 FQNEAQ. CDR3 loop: CASSQKQQDTQYF. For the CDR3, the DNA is TGTGCCAGCAGCCAAAAGCAGCAGGATACGCAGTATTTT.

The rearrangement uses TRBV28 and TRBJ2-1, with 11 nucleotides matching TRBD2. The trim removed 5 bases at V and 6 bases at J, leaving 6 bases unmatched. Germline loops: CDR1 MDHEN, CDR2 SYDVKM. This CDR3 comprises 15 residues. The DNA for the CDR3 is TGTGCCAGCAGTGCCGGACTAGCGGGCTTCAATGAGCAGTTCTTC. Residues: CASSAGLAGFNEQFF.

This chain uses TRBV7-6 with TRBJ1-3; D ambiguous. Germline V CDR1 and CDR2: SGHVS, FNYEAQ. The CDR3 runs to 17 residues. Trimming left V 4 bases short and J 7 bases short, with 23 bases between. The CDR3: CASSSGPGGQEGNTIYF. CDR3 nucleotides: TGTGCCAGCAGCTCAGGCCCTGGAGGCCAAGAAGGGAACACCATATATTTT. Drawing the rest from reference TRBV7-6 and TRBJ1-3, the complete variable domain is GAGVSQSPRYKVTKRGQDVALRCDPISGHVSLYWYRQALGQGPEFLTYFNYEAQQDKSGLPNDRFSAERPEGSISTLTIQRTEQRDSAMYRCASSSGPGGQEGNTIYFGEGSWLTVV.